The subject of this entry is one T cell receptor (beta chain). Its antigen is currently not known. Base qualities are missing; no much larger clone stands one base away. The source of the sample is a study of blood T cell repertoires in COVID-19 (dated by TCRdb to the early 2020s). Describing the broader study: Samples from collaborators originated in the United States, Italy and Spain and spanned both the acute and convalescent phases of COVID-19. The prospective study material was composed of cDNA or gDNA derived from T cells, B-cell-depleted T cells, or PBMCs. The dataset comprised deeply sampled blood TCRbeta repertoires from subjects exposed to, actively infected with, or recovered from COVID-19. The repertoires were released in a freely available public database intended as a resource for research on the immune response to SARS-CoV-2. The samples were drawn from two sources: the first 160 participants of the ongoing ImmuneRACE study, and 950 to 1,500 subjects contributed by 6 global collaborators. Nearly every sample came with metadata listing a de-identified subject ID, COVID-19 status, age in years and sex. Where available, HLA class I and class II types were obtained from metadata supplied by the sample provider rather than from assay-based typing.

Findings and caveats that apply to the study as a whole: Clinical and demographic metadata were provided uncurated, with the amount varying by source and participant.

The germline V gene (reference sequence) provides CDR1 SGHNT and CDR2 YYREEE. The CDR3 goes from the cysteine to the phenylalanine over 15 residues. Only CDR3 DNA is held: 45 bases, read in frame from base 1. From V the trimming removes 4 bases and from J it removes 2 bases, while the gene matches leave 7 bases of the junction unaccounted for. The immunoSEQ Assay, a bias-controlled multiplex PCR, was used to amplify TCRbeta CDR3 regions from genomic DNA. The authors processed their data as follows. Nucleated cell counts per sample were estimated from amplification of reference gene primers within the assay. To quantify the absolute abundance of each unique TCRbeta CDR3 rearrangement, sequence reads were collapsed and filtered. Productive Simpson clonality was computed per sample as the square root of Simpson's diversity index over productive rearrangements. Here the immuneACCESS table is served through TCRdb, limited to in-frame sequences with V and J called. Missing clones are a known gap in these copies; in checked studies unresolved V genes cover under half, and the rest lacks a known reason. V and J calls and clone size are given by that table; D and trimming were obtained from the DNA. The sample yields 75,000 to 90,000 clones; roughly 80% were counted once. The ten largest clones represent 36% of the sample.

At one collaborating source in Seattle, patients were enrolled during active infection and were followed longitudinally through the course of disease. Whole blood was collected in K2EDTA tubes by collaborating institutions according to the institutions' own protocols. For TCRbeta analysis, collaborator samples were shipped as frozen whole blood, as isolated PBMCs, or as DNA extracted from either sample type. The chain joins TRBV5-4 to TRBJ2-3; 7 central bases correspond to TRBD1. The sequence was obtained from a man aged 60 to 69 with COVID-19, enrolled during active disease. The sample was peripheral blood. The nucleotides are TGTGCCAGCAGCCCCAGGGGGAAGGACACAGATACGCAGTATTTT. Its protein product is CASSPRGKDTDTQYF.